This T cell receptor beta chain was recovered during a study of T-cell memory formation after mild COVID-19. Overall study results and limits: Clones which contracted sat mainly in CM and EM if CD4+, and in EMRA if CD8+.

MiXCR, run by TCRdb on the 5' RACE reads, gives a single entry per CDR3 protein. The sample carries around 150,000 distinct CDR3 sequences, 25% to 40% recorded once. Of note for this clonotype: Its antigen remains unknown.

CDR1 is MNHEY and CDR2 is SVGEGT in the germline V gene. Trimming stripped 2 bases from V and 3 bases from J, with 8 bases between. The CDR3 extends over 14 amino acids. Sequenced: PBMCs or a T cell subset sorted from them (not recorded which). The receptor comes from an adult woman who had mild COVID-19 (a few samples of this study predate the infection). Cell type and time point are not known. The J gene is TRBJ1-5, the V gene TRBV6-2 or TRBV6-3; D is ambiguous. The CDR3 protein is CASSYLDLNQPQHF. CDR3 coding DNA: TGTGCCAGCAGTTACCTGGATCTCAATCAGCCCCAGCATTTT.